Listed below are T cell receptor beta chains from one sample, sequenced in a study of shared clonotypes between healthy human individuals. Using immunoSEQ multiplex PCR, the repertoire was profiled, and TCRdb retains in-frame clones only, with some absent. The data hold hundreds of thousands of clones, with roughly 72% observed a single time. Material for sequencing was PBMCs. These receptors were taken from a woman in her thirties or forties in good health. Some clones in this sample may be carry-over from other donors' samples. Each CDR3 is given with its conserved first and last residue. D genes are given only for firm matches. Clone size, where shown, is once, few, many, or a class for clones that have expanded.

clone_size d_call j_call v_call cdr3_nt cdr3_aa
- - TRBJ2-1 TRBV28 TGTGCCAGCAGGGGGCTCCACAATGAGCAGTTCTTC CASRGLHNEQFF
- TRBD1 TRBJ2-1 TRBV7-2 TGTGCCAGCAGCCGGACAGGGACATCCTACAATGAGCAGTTCTTC CASSRTGTSYNEQFF
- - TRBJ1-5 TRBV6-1 TGTGCCAGCAGTGGACAGTCCCATCAGCCCCAGCATTTT CASSGQSHQPQHF
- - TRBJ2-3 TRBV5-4 TGTGCCAGCAGCTGGGAGGATACGCAGTATTTT CASSWEDTQYF
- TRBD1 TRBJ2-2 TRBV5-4 TGTGCCAGCAGCACCGACAGGGTTTTTGCCGGGGAGCTGTTTTTT CASSTDRVFAGELFF
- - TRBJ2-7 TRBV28 TGTGCCAGCAGTCCGACCCCCATGAGGTACGAGCAGTACTTC CASSPTPMRYEQYF
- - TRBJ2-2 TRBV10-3 TGTGCCATCAGTGAGTCAACGCAGAGGACCGGGGAGCTGTTTTTT CAISESTQRTGELFF
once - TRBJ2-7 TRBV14 TGTGCCAGCAGCCAAGAGGGGCAGCGGAGTCGGAGGGAGCAGTACTTC CASSQEGQRSRREQYF
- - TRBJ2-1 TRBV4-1 TGCGCCAGCAGCCAAGTCCAGAGTGGGCGGTGGGGTGAGCAGTTCTTC CASSQVQSGRWGEQFF
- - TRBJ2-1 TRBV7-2 TGTGCCAGCAGCATTAGCTCCTACAATGAGCAGTTCTTC CASSISSYNEQFF
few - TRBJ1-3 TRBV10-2 TGCGCCAGCAGTGCTCCAGAACCCTTTGGAAACACCATATATTTT CASSAPEPFGNTIYF
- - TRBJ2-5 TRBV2 TGTGCCAGCAGTTCAACGTATCAAGAGACCCAGTACTTC CASSSTYQETQYF
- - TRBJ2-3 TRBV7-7 TGTGCCAGCAGCTTAGGCGGCGTCTTTAGCACAGATACGCAGTATTTT CASSLGGVFSTDTQYF
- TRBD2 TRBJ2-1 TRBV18 TGTGCCAGCTCACCGTTCCAGCGGGGGAGCTCCTACAATGAGCAGTTCTTC CASSPFQRGSSYNEQFF
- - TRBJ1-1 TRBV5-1 TGCGCCAGCAGCTTGGGGGCAGGACCGATGAACACTGAAGCTTTCTTT CASSLGAGPMNTEAFF
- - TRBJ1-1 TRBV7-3 TGTGCCAGCAGCTTAAATCCAGGGAACACTGAAGCTTTCTTT CASSLNPGNTEAFF
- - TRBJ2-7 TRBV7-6 TGTGCCAGCAGCTTAGGCCACACCTACGAGCAGTACTTC CASSLGHTYEQYF
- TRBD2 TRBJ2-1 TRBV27 TGTGCCAGCAGCCCCCGGGAGGGGACCCACAATGAGCAGTTCTTC CASSPREGTHNEQFF
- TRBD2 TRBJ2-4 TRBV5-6 TGTGCCAGCAGCTTGGGTAGGGGACTAGCGGGAGTCCGGCGAGGCATTCAGTACTTC CASSLGRGLAGVRRGIQYF
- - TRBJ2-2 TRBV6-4 TGTGCCAGCAGTCTGGGGGCCGGCGGGGAGCTGTTTTTT CASSLGAGGELFF
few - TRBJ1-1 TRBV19 TGTGCCAGTAGTATTACAGGACCTGTTGAAGCTTTCTTT CASSITGPVEAFF
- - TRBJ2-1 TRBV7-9 TGTGCCAGCAGGGACATCCCTCACTACAATGAGCAGTTCTTC CASRDIPHYNEQFF
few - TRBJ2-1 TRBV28 TGTGCCAGCAGGGACGTTGTTGAGCAGTTCTTC CASRDVVEQFF
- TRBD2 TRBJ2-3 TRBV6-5 TGTGCCAGCCAGGAGCGGGACACAGATACGCAGTATTTT CASQERDTDTQYF
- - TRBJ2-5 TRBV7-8 TGTGCCAGCAGCTTAGATGAAGCCCAAGAGACCCAGTACTTC CASSLDEAQETQYF
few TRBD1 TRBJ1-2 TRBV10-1 TGCGCCAGCAGTGCCCCCGGGACAGGGCTCTATGGCTACACCTTC CASSAPGTGLYGYTF
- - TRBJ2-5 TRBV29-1 TGCAGCGTTGGGTTAGCGGCGGTAGAGACCCAGTACTTC CSVGLAAVETQYF
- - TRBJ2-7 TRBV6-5 TGTGCCAGCAGTAGCCAGCGTAACTCCTACGAGCAGTACTTC CASSSQRNSYEQYF
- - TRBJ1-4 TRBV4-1 TGCGCCAGCAGCCATTCAACAAGGGGGGCTGGGGAAAAACTGTTTTTT CASSHSTRGAGEKLFF
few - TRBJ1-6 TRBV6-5 TGTGCCAGCAGTTACTATCAGGGTTCACCCCTCCACTTT CASSYYQGSPLHF
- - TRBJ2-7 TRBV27 TGTGCCAGCAAGGACAAGGTGGGCGAGCAGTACTTC CASKDKVGEQYF
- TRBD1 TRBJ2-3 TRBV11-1 TGTGCCAGCAGCTCGGACAGGGGGGATACGCAGTATTTT CASSSDRGDTQYF
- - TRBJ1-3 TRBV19 TGTGCCAGTAGTATAGGGTGGTCCTCTGGAAACACCATATATTTT CASSIGWSSGNTIYF